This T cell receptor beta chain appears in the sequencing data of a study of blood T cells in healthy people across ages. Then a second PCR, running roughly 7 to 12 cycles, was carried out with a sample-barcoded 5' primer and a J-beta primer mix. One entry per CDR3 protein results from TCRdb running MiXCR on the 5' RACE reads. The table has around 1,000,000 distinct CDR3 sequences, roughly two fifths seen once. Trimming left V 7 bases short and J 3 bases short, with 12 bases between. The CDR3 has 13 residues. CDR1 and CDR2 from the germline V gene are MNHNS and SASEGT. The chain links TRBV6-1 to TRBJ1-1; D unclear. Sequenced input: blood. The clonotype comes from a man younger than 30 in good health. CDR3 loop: CASTNRRDTEAFF. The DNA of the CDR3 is TGTGCCAGCACAAATCGGCGGGACACTGAAGCTTTCTTT.